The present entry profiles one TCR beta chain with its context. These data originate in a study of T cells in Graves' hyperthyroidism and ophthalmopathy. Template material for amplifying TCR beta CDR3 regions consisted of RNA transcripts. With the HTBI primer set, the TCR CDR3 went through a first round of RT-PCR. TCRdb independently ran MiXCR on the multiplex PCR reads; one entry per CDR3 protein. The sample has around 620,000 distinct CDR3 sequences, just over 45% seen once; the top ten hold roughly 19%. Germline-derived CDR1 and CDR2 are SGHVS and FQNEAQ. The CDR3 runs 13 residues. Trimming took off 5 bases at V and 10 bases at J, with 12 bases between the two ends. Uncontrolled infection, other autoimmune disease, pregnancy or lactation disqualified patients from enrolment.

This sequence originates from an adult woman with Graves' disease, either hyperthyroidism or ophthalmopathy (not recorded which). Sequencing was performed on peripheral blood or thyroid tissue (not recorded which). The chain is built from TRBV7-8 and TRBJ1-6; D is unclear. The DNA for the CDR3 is TGTGCCAGCAGCCTCTCCTCGAGGTCACCCCTCCACTTT. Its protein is CASSLSSRSPLHF. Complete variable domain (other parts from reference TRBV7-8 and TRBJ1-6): GAGVSQSPRYKVAKRGQDVALRCDPISGHVSLFWYQQALGQGPEFLTYFQNEAQLDKSGLPSDRFFAERPEGSVSTLKIQRTQQEDSAVYLCASSLSSRSPLHFGNGTRLTVT.